This T cell receptor (beta chain) derives from a study of T cell responses to AZD1222 COVID-19 vaccine. V lost 4 bases, J lost 11 bases, and 13 bases stayed unmatched. Germline loops: CDR1 KGHSH, CDR2 LQKENI. The CDR3 has 15 residues. Clones were read by immunoSEQ multiplex PCR, and TCRdb kept only the in-frame ones, dropping some. The sample has some 150,000 clones; about 92% are singletons. Source: peripheral blood, taken on day 0 of AZD1222 vaccination. The genes are TRBV18 and TRBJ1-1, with TRBD1 matching over 10 bases. The sequence was obtained from an adult in good health. The DNA for the CDR3 is TGTGCCAGCTCACACGGACAGGGGGAGTCATTGGAGGCTTTCTTT. Protein sequence: CASSHGQGESLEAFF.